Following are 19 T cell receptor beta chains from one sample sequenced in a study of T-cell memory formation after mild COVID-19. From the 5' RACE reads, TCRdb called clonotypes with MiXCR, one entry per CDR3 protein. The table has under 150,000 distinct CDR3 sequences, 22% seen once. The sequencing input was PBMCs or a T cell subset sorted from them (not recorded which). These receptors all stem from a man aged 18 to 30 who had mild COVID-19 (a few samples of this study predate the infection). Cell type and time point are not known.

This clonotype has a single count. This chain uses TRBV28 with TRBJ2-5, with TRBD2 matching over 10 bases. Per the germline V gene, CDR1 is MDHEN and CDR2 is SYDVKM. J was trimmed by 5 bases and V by 2 bases; bases with no gene match: 8. There are 16 residues in the CDR3. CDR3 in amino acids: CASSLGERGGLETQYF. DNA of the CDR3: TGTGCCAGCAGTTTAGGCGAGCGGGGGGGCCTGGAGACCCAGTACTTC.

The chain joins TRBV7-3 to TRBJ2-3, with TRBD2 identical over 16 bases. From germline, CDR1 is SGHTA and CDR2 FQGTGA. With 8 bases clipped from V and 6 bases from J, the junction kept 2 bases outside the gene matches. This CDR3 has 14 amino acids. This CDR3 is CASGTSGGADTQYF. CDR3 bases: TGTGCCAGCGGGACTAGCGGGGGGGCCGATACGCAGTATTTT. Combining the CDR3 with reference TRBV7-3 and TRBJ2-3 gives the whole variable domain GAGVSQTPSNKVTEKGKYVELRCDPISGHTALYWYRQSLGQGPEFLIYFQGTGAADDSGLPNDRFFAVRPEGSVSTLKIQRTERGDSAVYLCASGTSGGADTQYFGPGTRLTVL.

The chain combines TRBV5-1 with TRBJ1-1; D unclear. The germline gives CDR1 SGHRS, CDR2 YFSETQ. Trimming cost V 4 bases and J 6 bases, with 13 bases left between them. The length of the CDR3 is 13 residues. CDR3 in amino acids: CASSQQEMAEAFF. CDR3 nucleotide sequence: TGCGCCAGCAGCCAGCAGGAGATGGCTGAAGCTTTCTTT.

This clonotype was observed at least ten times. The CDR3 loop is CASSFYSGGENEQFF. The CDR3 coding sequence is TGTGCCAGCAGCTTCTATAGCGGGGGGGAGAATGAGCAGTTCTTC. The chain employs TRBV7-9 and TRBJ2-1; 11 nucleotides match TRBD2. The V and J ends lost 3 bases and 7 bases, in that order; junction bases with no gene match: 5. This CDR3 comprises 15 residues. CDR1 and CDR2 from the germline V gene are SEHNR and FQNEAQ (reference sequence).

V gene TRBV6-1 combines with J gene TRBJ1-1; D unresolved. The V and J ends lost 8 bases and 4 bases respectively, with 17 bases between them. This CDR3 comprises 14 residues. Germline loops: CDR1 MNHNS, CDR2 SASEGT. The CDR3 here is CASETPGLGTEAFF. The CDR3, as DNA: TGTGCCAGCGAAACACCGGGATTAGGCACTGAAGCTTTCTTT.

This clonotype has a handful of counts. The rearrangement uses TRBV4-1 and TRBJ2-2; maybe TRBD2 (7 bases). Germline-derived CDR1 and CDR2 are MGHRA and YSYEKL. CDR3 length equals 15 residues. V lost 8 bases and J 1 base, leaving 14 bases between the germline ends. The CDR3 region is CASGRDTLNTGELFF. The CDR3, as DNA: TGCGCCAGCGGGAGGGACACCCTGAACACCGGGGAGCTGTTTTTT.

This clonotype was detected a few times. The V gene is TRBV29-1, the J gene TRBJ2-5, with TRBD1 matching over 8 bases. CDR3 size: 13 residues. Germline V CDR1 and CDR2: SQVTM, ANQGSEA. With V trimmed by 3 bases and J by 3 bases, 3 bases remained unmatched. The CDR3 sequence: CSVDRGLEETQYF. The CDR3 coding sequence is TGCAGCGTTGACAGGGGGCTCGAAGAGACCCAGTACTTC.

The genes are TRBV5-1 and TRBJ2-7, with D hard to call. Germline lookup yields CDR1 SGHRS and CDR2 YFSETQ. The CDR3 is 14 amino acids. V shed 1 base and J shed 3 bases, with 11 bases lying between them. The chain's CDR3 is CASSLRVGYYEQYF. The CDR3 bases are TGCGCCAGCAGCTTGCGGGTGGGGTACTACGAGCAGTACTTC.

The chain carries TRBV5-1 and TRBJ2-7; TRBD2 matches 8 bases. The CDR3 consists of 16 residues. Per germline, CDR1 SGHRS and CDR2 YFSETQ. The junction had 12 bases not matched to a gene; V was cut back by 0 bases and J by 7 bases. This chain's CDR3 is CASSLAFAGGPWEQYF. The DNA of the CDR3 is TGCGCCAGCAGCTTGGCCTTCGCGGGGGGCCCATGGGAGCAGTACTTC.

The table lists this clonotype with a few counts. The rearrangement uses TRBV9 and TRBJ2-1; D may be TRBD1 or TRBD2 (5 bases each). The CDR3 totals 14 residues. CDR1 and CDR2 (germline): SGDLS, YYNGEE. V was shortened by 0 bases and J by 10 bases, with 14 bases between the two germline ends. CDR3 sequence: CASSVGGASEEQFF. DNA of the CDR3: TGTGCCAGCAGCGTAGGAGGGGCGTCGGAGGAGCAGTTCTTC.

V and J are TRBV7-2 and TRBJ1-2; 9 positions agree with TRBD1. From germline, CDR1 is SGHTA and CDR2 FQGNSA. The J segment lost 4 bases and the V segment lost 5 bases, leaving 2 bases of the junction unmatched. The CDR3 runs to 13 residues. The DNA for the CDR3 is TGTGCCAGCAGCCCGACAGGGGGCTATGGCTACACCTTC. The encoded protein is CASSPTGGYGYTF.

The genes are TRBV7-6 and TRBJ2-3, with D possibly being TRBD1 (5 bases). This CDR3 region has 16 residues. Germline V gene data show CDR1 as SGHVS and CDR2 as FNYEAQ. Trimming took 2 bases from V and 2 from J, leaving 14 bases between them. Here the CDR3 reads CASSLTGPYFTDTQYF. The CDR3 coding sequence is TGTGCCAGCAGCTTAACAGGACCTTATTTCACAGATACGCAGTATTTT.

V usage is TRBV7-3 and J usage is TRBJ2-3; a possible D gene is TRBD2 (5 bases). Trimming took off 2 bases at V and 0 bases at J, with 9 bases between the two ends. This CDR3 comprises 15 residues. Germline CDR1 and CDR2: SGHTA and FQGTGA. DNA of the CDR3: TGTGCCAGCAGCTTAGGGAGTTCTAGCACAGATACGCAGTATTTT. Residues: CASSLGSSSTDTQYF.

This chain uses TRBV6-2 or TRBV6-3 with TRBJ1-5; 7 nucleotides agree with TRBD1. The CDR3 consists of 14 residues. CDR1 MNHEY and CDR2 SVGEGT come from the germline V gene. V gave up 6 bases and J gave up 7 bases; unmatched junction bases: 9. CDR3 nucleotides: TGTGCCAGCAGCGAAGACAGGGCAGGCCAGCCCCAGCATTTT. Translation gives CASSEDRAGQPQHF.

V usage is TRBV7-9 and J usage is TRBJ2-3; D perhaps matches TRBD2 (5 bases). Trimming left V 2 bases short and J 2 bases short, with 11 bases between. CDR3 length equals 15 residues. CDR1 is SEHNR, CDR2 FQNEAQ, per germline (reference sequence). CDR3 region: CASSLMDRDTDTQYF. The CDR3 bases are TGTGCCAGCAGCTTAATGGACCGGGACACAGATACGCAGTATTTT.

This clonotype has just a few counts. V usage is TRBV4-2 and J usage is TRBJ2-3; the D is unclear. CDR3 length equals 14 residues. Trimming left V 0 bases short and J 5 bases short, with 9 bases between. Germline lookup yields CDR1 LGHNA and CDR2 YNFKEQ. The CDR3 protein is CASSQELVIDTQYF. In nucleotides, the CDR3 is TGTGCCAGCAGCCAAGAGCTAGTGATAGATACGCAGTATTTT.

This clonotype came up a few times. The V call is TRBV5-1, the J call TRBJ1-1; possibly TRBD1 for D (6 bases). The CDR3 has 16 residues. Germline V CDR1 and CDR2: SGHRS, YFSETQ. The V gene lost 4 bases and the J gene lost 9 bases, with 25 bases spanning the gap. CDR3 loop: CASSPRPGTPVAQAFF. As DNA, the CDR3 is TGCGCCAGCAGCCCTCGGCCCGGGACACCGGTTGCTCAAGCTTTCTTT.

The chain couples TRBV7-9 to TRBJ1-5; no clear D. The CDR3 sequence is 13 residues long. Between the trimmed V and J ends, which lost 3 bases and 7 bases, there was a span of 10 bases. Germline loops: CDR1 SEHNR, CDR2 FQNEAQ (reference sequence). CDR3 loop: CASSFGPKQPQHF. Written as DNA, the CDR3 is TGTGCCAGCAGCTTTGGACCGAAGCAGCCCCAGCATTTT.

The V and J genes are TRBV12-3 or TRBV12-4 and TRBJ1-4; D is unclear. V was cut by 3 bases and J by 5 bases, with 13 bases left in between. The CDR3 loop spans 15 amino acids. Written as DNA, the CDR3 is TGTGCCAGCAGTTTTACAGCCACCTCGAATGAAAAACTGTTTTTT. It codes for CASSFTATSNEKLFF.